Following are 6 T cell receptor beta chains from one sample sequenced in a study of vaccination and CD4 T cells after COVID-19. Oncomine TCR Beta short-read sequencing was applied to DNA from cultured CD4+ T cells. A single record per CDR3 protein comes from TCRdb applying MiXCR to the PCR reads. The repertoire includes 15,000 to 20,000 distinct CDR3 sequences, about 50% of them detected once, and less than 8% sits in the top ten. The treatment is: roughly nine-day PBMC culture with coronavirus spike peptide pools or control peptides (ViraFEST assay). Their antigens are not known. The sequenced material came from CD4+ T cells from blood, cultured in vitro. These receptors were taken from a human donor who had recovered from COVID-19.

The chain couples TRBV7-2 to TRBJ2-3; no definite D call. The V end was cut by 1 base, the J end by 9 bases, with 8 bases between. The CDR3 has 12 residues. From germline, CDR1 is SGHTA and CDR2 FQGNSA. CDR3: CASSLGSTTQYF. CDR3 nucleotides: TGTGCCAGCAGCTTAGGTTCTACGACGCAGTATTTT.

J is TRBJ2-3 and V is TRBV18, with 7 bases that match TRBD1. The germline V gene has CDR1 KGHSH and CDR2 LQKENI. This CDR3 is 15 amino acids long. Trimming at V came to 6 bases and at J to 4 bases, leaving 10 bases not matched to a gene. The chain's CDR3 is CASSPGPDRADTQYF. The CDR3 region has the DNA TGTGCCAGCTCTCCTGGACCTGACAGGGCAGATACGCAGTATTTT.

The chain recombines TRBV7-9 with TRBJ2-1; TRBD1 aligns across 10 bases. This CDR3 comprises 12 residues. Per germline, CDR1 SEHNR and CDR2 FQNEAQ (reference sequence). The ends lost 7 bases at V and 8 bases at J; junction bases unmatched: 2. In nucleotides, the CDR3 is TGTGCCAGCACCGGACAGGGGGATGAGCAGTTCTTC. This encodes CASTGQGDEQFF.

This chain connects TRBV30 to TRBJ1-3; D uncertain. Trimming shortened V by 0 bases and J by 0 bases, and 3 bases separated the two germline ends. Germline V gene data show CDR1 as GTSNPN and CDR2 as SVGIG (reference sequence). The CDR3 runs 13 residues. CDR3 bases: TGTGCCTGGAGTGTCACCTCTGGAAACACCATATATTTT. Translating it yields CAWSVTSGNTIYF.

The chain carries TRBV6-1 and TRBJ2-7; 7 bases agree with TRBD1. Germline CDR1 MNHNS, CDR2 SASEGT. The CDR3 contains 15 residues. The trim removed 6 bases at V and 2 bases at J, leaving 10 bases unmatched. CDR3 amino acids: CASSVGQQGTYEQYF. In DNA, the CDR3 is TGTGCCAGCAGCGTGGGGCAACAGGGGACCTACGAGCAGTACTTC.

The chain carries TRBV30 and TRBJ1-1; no firm D call. CDR3 length equals 13 residues. The germline CDR1 and CDR2 sequences are GTSNPN and SVGIG (reference sequence). V dropped 0 bases and J dropped 5 bases, with 10 bases sitting between them. The chain's CDR3 is CAWSVRLGTEAFF. CDR3 DNA sequence: TGTGCCTGGAGTGTACGATTGGGGACTGAAGCTTTCTTT. Drawing the rest from reference TRBV30 and TRBJ1-1, the complete variable domain is SQTIHQWPATLVQPVGSPLSLECTVEGTSNPNLYWYRQAAGRGLQLLFYSVGIGQISSEVPQNLSASRPQDRQFILSSKKLLLSDSGFYLCAWSVRLGTEAFFGQGTRLTVV.